The next 21 T cell receptor beta chains were all read from a single sample in a study of shared clonotypes between healthy human individuals. TCRdb's table, derived via immunoSEQ multiplex PCR, lists solely in-frame clones and lacks some. The table lists 2,500,000 or so clones, about nine tenths of them singletons. Sequences were obtained from naive CD4+ T cells from PBMCs. The subset was: CD45RA+ positively selected. The receptors originated from a man aged 18 to 30 in good health. Some clones in this sample may be carry-over from other donors' samples.

The chain carries TRBV19 and TRBJ2-2; no reliable D call. Germline assignment: CDR1 LNHDA and CDR2 SQIVND (reference sequence). The V gene lost 5 bases and the J gene lost 6 bases, with 16 bases spanning the gap. The CDR3 runs to 15 residues. CDR3 DNA sequence: TGTGCCAGTAGTGTTTACAGAGGTATAGCCGGGGAGCTGTTTTTT. It specifies CASSVYRGIAGELFF.

The chain joins TRBV7-9 to TRBJ1-6; 11 bases map to TRBD1. The V and J ends lost 5 bases and 8 bases, in that order; junction bases with no gene match: 5. Germline-derived CDR1 and CDR2 are SEHNR and FQNEAQ (reference sequence). The CDR3 loop spans 15 amino acids. The CDR3 DNA reads TGTGCCAGCAGCCAGTGGGACAGGGGGGATTCACCCCTCCACTTT. Its protein is CASSQWDRGDSPLHF.

This clone was picked up one time. V is TRBV6-4 and J is TRBJ2-2, with D perhaps TRBD2 (5 bases). This CDR3 has 15 residues. The V end was cut by 7 bases, the J end by 2 bases, with 14 bases between. Germline loops: CDR1 MRHNA, CDR2 SNTAGT. CDR3 DNA: TGTGCCAGCACTCCGACGAGGGCAAACACCGGGGAGCTGTTTTTT. Protein product: CASTPTRANTGELFF.

For the CDR3, the DNA is TGTGCCAGCAGCCCGGCAGGGACTACCAACTTCCAAGAGAGCTCCTACAATGAGCAGTTCTTC. Protein product: CASSPAGTTNFQESSYNEQFF. The chain couples TRBV9 to TRBJ2-1; 7 bases line up with TRBD2. Trimming removed 4 bases from V and 0 bases from J; junction bases left unmatched: 22. This CDR3 is built from 21 residues. Germline CDR1 is SGDLS and CDR2 is YYNGEE.

This clone was counted once. J is TRBJ2-1 and V is TRBV19, with D possibly being TRBD1 (5 bases). Trimming took 4 bases from V and 9 from J, leaving 10 bases between them. This CDR3 contains 12 residues. CDR1 LNHDA and CDR2 SQIVND come from the germline V gene (reference sequence). The CDR3 DNA reads as TGTGCCAGTAGTAACGCTAGGGGTGAGCAGTTCTTC. Its translation: CASSNARGEQFF.

This chain joins TRBV29-1 and TRBJ1-1, with D unclear. From germline, CDR1 is SQVTM and CDR2 ANQGSEA. V was clipped by 3 bases and J by 2 bases, with 7 bases between them. This CDR3 contains 12 residues. As DNA, the CDR3 is TGCAGCGTTGACAGGTTCAACACTGAAGCTTTCTTT. Protein product: CSVDRFNTEAFF.

The V call is TRBV5-1, the J call TRBJ2-1; D is ambiguous. CDR1 and CDR2 from the germline V gene are SGHRS and YFSETQ. V was cut by 4 bases and J by 9 bases, with 11 bases left in between. This CDR3 contains 12 residues. CDR3 in DNA: TGCGCCAGCAGCGAAACCTGGAGTGAGCAGTTCTTC. It is translated as CASSETWSEQFF.

A single count supports this clone. DNA for the CDR3: TGCGCCAGCAGCCGGGGACAGCAGAACACCGGGGAGCTGTTTTTT. It yields the protein CASSRGQQNTGELFF. This rearrangement joins TRBV4-3 to TRBJ2-2; 7 nucleotides match TRBD1. The CDR3 loop spans 15 amino acids. Germline V gene sequence: CDR1 LGHNA, CDR2 YSLEER. V shed 4 bases and J 1 base; nucleotides not matched to a gene: 3.

The chain has TRBV29-1 and TRBJ2-5; the match to TRBD1 covers 7 bases. The CDR3 is 14 residues long. Trimming cost V 7 bases and J 5 bases; bases outside gene matches: 13. The germline V gene encodes CDR1 SQVTM and CDR2 ANQGSEA. The CDR3: CSDVATGDGETQYF. CDR3 in DNA: TGCAGCGACGTCGCAACAGGGGATGGGGAGACCCAGTACTTC.

This sequence joins TRBV6-9 and TRBJ2-1; D is unresolved. CDR3 length equals 12 residues. Trimming left V 2 bases short and J 4 bases short, with 3 bases between. The germline CDR1 and CDR2 sequences are MNHGY and SVAAGI. DNA for the CDR3: TGTGCCAGCAGTTATACTTACAATGAGCAGTTCTTC. It is translated as CASSYTYNEQFF.

The V and J genes are TRBV7-9 and TRBJ1-2; 8 bases line up with TRBD1. The junction had 11 bases not matched to a gene; V was cut back by 6 bases and J by 2 bases. The CDR3 has 16 residues. Germline CDR1 SEHNR, CDR2 FQNEAQ (reference sequence). The CDR3 reads CASSLLQGGGNYGYTF. The CDR3, as DNA: TGTGCCAGCAGTTTACTACAGGGGGGCGGAAACTATGGCTACACCTTC.

This chain links TRBV5-1 with TRBJ1-2, with D tentatively TRBD1 (5 bases). Deletions cut 2 bases from V and 0 bases from J, with 26 bases between. The CDR3 is made up of 20 amino acids. Per the germline V gene, CDR1 is SGHRS and CDR2 is YFSETQ. The CDR3 here is CASSFLGPAGGRAANYGYTF. The CDR3 DNA reads TGCGCCAGCAGCTTTTTGGGACCCGCCGGGGGGAGGGCGGCTAACTATGGCTACACCTTC.

The J gene is TRBJ2-4, the V gene TRBV19; 8 bases are a match to TRBD2. Trimming removed 9 bases from V and 5 bases from J; junction bases left unmatched: 12. This CDR3 has 15 residues. Germline V gene data show CDR1 as LNHDA and CDR2 as SQIVND (reference sequence). As DNA, the CDR3 is TGTGCCAGCCACCCTACTTTAGCGGGACAAAACATTCAGTACTTC. Amino acids: CASHPTLAGQNIQYF.

The chain is built from TRBV19 and TRBJ1-1; 11 positions match TRBD1. This CDR3 region has 13 residues. Trimming removed 4 bases from V and 12 bases from J; junction bases left unmatched: 7. Per germline, CDR1 LNHDA and CDR2 SQIVND (reference sequence). CDR3 DNA: TGTGCCAGTAGTACAGGACAGGGGGCGGGAACTTTCTTT. Protein sequence: CASSTGQGAGTFF.

The chain recombines TRBV5-8 with TRBJ2-5; D gene unclear. Looked up from germline, CDR1 is SGHTS and CDR2 is YDEGEE. With 3 bases removed from V and 7 bases from J, the gap between germline ends came to 16 bases. This CDR3 comprises 14 residues. This CDR3 is CASSYARSVGTQYF. The DNA for the CDR3 is TGTGCCAGCAGCTACGCGCGGTCGGTGGGGACCCAGTACTTC.

The gene calls are TRBV7-3 and TRBJ2-1; a possible D gene is TRBD1 (5 bases). This CDR3 has 15 residues. Germline lookup yields CDR1 SGHTA and CDR2 FQGTGA. V was cut by 3 bases and J by 0 bases, with 9 bases left in between. CDR3 bases: TGTGCCAGCAGCTTTCGACAGAGCTCCTACAATGAGCAGTTCTTC. The encoded protein is CASSFRQSSYNEQFF.

The V call is TRBV28, the J call TRBJ2-4; TRBD1 might be the D (5 bases). The V end lost 4 bases, the J end lost 12 bases, and 10 bases lay between the germline ends. This CDR3 contains 11 residues. Germline values: CDR1 MDHEN, CDR2 SYDVKM. CDR3 amino acids: CASSYGAPQYF. Written as DNA, the CDR3 is TGTGCCAGCAGTTATGGGGCTCCTCAGTACTTC.

The gene calls are TRBV7-3 and TRBJ1-5, with TRBD1 identical over 7 bases. CDR3 size: 14 residues. The V segment lost 5 bases and the J segment 7 bases; nucleotides outside the gene matches: 8. CDR1 and CDR2 from the germline V gene are SGHTA and FQGTGA. The CDR3 reads CASSPTGAEQPQHF. The DNA for the CDR3 is TGTGCCAGCAGCCCTACAGGGGCCGAACAGCCCCAGCATTTT.

The genes are TRBV28 and TRBJ2-2; the D gene could be TRBD1 or TRBD2 (5 bases each). The germline V gene has CDR1 MDHEN and CDR2 SYDVKM. Deletions cut 6 bases from V and 9 bases from J, with 14 bases between. The CDR3 runs to 13 residues. CDR3 nucleotide sequence: TGTGCCAGCAGAGACGGGACGAGCTGGGAGCTGTTTTTT. It specifies CASRDGTSWELFF.

Concerning this clone: The sample contains more than one DNA sequence encoding this CDR3. The V call is TRBV7-3, the J call TRBJ2-1, with D perhaps being TRBD1 or TRBD2 (6 bases each). Germline V gene lookup returns CDR1 SGHTA and CDR2 FQGTGA. The V end was cut by 6 bases, the J end by 5 bases, with 11 bases between. CDR3 length: 13 residues. The CDR3 loop is CASSWRGDNEQFF. For the CDR3, the DNA is TGTGCCAGCAGTTGGAGGGGGGACAATGAGCAGTTCTTC.

This sequence joins TRBV15 and TRBJ2-7, with 7 bases fitting TRBD2. Germline V gene sequence: CDR1 LNHNV, CDR2 YYDKDF (reference sequence). The J segment lost 2 bases and the V segment lost 5 bases, leaving 9 bases of the junction unmatched. CDR3 size: 15 residues. The CDR3 DNA is TGTGCCACCAGCCGACCCCAGGCGGGGGCCTACGAGCAGTACTTC. Translation: CATSRPQAGAYEQYF.